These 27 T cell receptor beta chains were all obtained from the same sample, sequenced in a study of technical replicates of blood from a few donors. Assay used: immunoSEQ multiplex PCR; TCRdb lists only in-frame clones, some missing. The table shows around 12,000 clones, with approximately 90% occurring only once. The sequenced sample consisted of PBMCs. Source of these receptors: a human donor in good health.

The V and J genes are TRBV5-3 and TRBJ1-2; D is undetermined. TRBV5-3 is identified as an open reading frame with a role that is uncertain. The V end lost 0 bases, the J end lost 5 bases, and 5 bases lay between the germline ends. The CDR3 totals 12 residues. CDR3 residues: CARSLGQYGYTF. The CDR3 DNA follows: TGTGCCAGAAGCTTGGGACAATATGGCTACACCTTC.

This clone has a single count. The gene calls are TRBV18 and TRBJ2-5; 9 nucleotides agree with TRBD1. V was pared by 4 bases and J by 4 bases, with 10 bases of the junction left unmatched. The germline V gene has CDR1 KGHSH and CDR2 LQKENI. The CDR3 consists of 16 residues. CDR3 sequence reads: CASSQTVDRGPETQYF. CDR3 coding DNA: TGTGCCAGCTCACAAACCGTGGACAGGGGTCCAGAGACCCAGTACTTC. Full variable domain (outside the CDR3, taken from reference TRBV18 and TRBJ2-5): NAGVMQNPRHLVRRRGQEARLRCSPMKGHSHVYWYRQLPEEGLKFMVYLQKENIIDESGMPKERFSAEFPKEGPSILRIQQVVRGDSAAYFCASSQTVDRGPETQYFGPGTRLLVL.

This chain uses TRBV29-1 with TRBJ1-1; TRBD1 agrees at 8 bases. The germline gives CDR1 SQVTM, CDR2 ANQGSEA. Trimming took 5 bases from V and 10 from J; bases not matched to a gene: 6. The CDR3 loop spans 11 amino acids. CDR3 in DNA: TGCAGCGTTTATGGACAGGGCCGAGCTTTCTTT. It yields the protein CSVYGQGRAFF.

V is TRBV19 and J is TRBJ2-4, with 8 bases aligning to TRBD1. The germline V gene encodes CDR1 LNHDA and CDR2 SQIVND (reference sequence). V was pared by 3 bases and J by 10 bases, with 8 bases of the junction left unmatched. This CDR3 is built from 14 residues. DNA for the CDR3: TGTGCCAGTAGTATTGGGGCAGGGGGCTATATTCAGTACTTC. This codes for CASSIGAGGYIQYF.

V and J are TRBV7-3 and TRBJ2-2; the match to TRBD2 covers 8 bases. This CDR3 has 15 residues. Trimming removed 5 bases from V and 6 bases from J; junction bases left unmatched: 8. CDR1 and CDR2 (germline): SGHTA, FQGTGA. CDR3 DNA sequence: TGTGCCAGCAGCCCCGGAGCGGGAGCGCCCGGGGAGCTGTTTTTT. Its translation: CASSPGAGAPGELFF.

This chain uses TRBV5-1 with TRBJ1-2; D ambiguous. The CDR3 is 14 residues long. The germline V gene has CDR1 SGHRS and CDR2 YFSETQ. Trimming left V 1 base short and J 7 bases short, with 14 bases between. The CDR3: CASSLSPDSSGYTF. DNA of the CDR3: TGCGCCAGCAGCTTGTCGCCCGACTCCAGTGGCTACACCTTC.

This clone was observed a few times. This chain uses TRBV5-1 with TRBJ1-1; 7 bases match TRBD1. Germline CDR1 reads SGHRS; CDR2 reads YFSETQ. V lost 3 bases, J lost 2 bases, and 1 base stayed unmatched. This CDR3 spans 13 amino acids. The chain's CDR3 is CASSWDSNTEAFF. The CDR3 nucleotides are TGCGCCAGCAGCTGGGACAGTAACACTGAAGCTTTCTTT.

CDR3 sequence: CATQTRQGTEAFF. The CDR3 nucleotides are TGTGCCACCCAGACCCGACAGGGAACTGAAGCTTTCTTT. This chain links TRBV6-1 with TRBJ1-1; TRBD1 matches at 7 bases. V shed 10 bases, J shed 5 bases, and the junction held 10 bases outside the gene matches. The CDR3 totals 13 residues. Germline assignment: CDR1 MNHNS and CDR2 SASEGT.

In DNA form, the CDR3 reads TGCGCCAGCAGCTTGTCGGGGGGAACCACAGATACGCAGTATTTT. This encodes CASSLSGGTTDTQYF. The genes are TRBV5-1 and TRBJ2-3; TRBD2 matches at 7 bases. V shed 1 base and J 2 bases; nucleotides not matched to a gene: 4. The CDR3 is 15 amino acids. CDR1 and CDR2 from the germline V gene are SGHRS and YFSETQ.

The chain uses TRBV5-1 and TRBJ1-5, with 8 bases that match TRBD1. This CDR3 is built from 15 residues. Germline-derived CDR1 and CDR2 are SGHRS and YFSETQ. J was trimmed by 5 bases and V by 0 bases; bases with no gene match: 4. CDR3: CASSLAGTGDQPQHF. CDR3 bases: TGCGCCAGCAGCTTGGCCGGGACAGGAGATCAGCCCCAGCATTTT. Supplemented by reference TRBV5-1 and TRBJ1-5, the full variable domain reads KAGVTQTPRYLIKTRGQQVTLSCSPISGHRSVSWYQQTPGQGLQFLFEYFSETQRNKGNFPGRFSGRQFSNSRSEMNVSTLELGDSALYLCASSLAGTGDQPQHFGDGTRLSIL.

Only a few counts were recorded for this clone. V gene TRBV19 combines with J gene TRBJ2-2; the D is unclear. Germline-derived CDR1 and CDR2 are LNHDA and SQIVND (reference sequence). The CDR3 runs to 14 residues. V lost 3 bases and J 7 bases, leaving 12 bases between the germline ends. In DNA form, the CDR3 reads TGTGCCAGTAGTATTATGGTCCAGGTCGGGGAGCTGTTTTTT. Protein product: CASSIMVQVGELFF.

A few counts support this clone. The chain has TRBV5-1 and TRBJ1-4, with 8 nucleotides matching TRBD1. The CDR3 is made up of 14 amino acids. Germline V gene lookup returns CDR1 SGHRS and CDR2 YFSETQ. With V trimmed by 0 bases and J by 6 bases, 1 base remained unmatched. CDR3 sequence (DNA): TGCGCCAGCAGCTTGGCAGGGGGCTATGAAAAACTGTTTTTT. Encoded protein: CASSLAGGYEKLFF.

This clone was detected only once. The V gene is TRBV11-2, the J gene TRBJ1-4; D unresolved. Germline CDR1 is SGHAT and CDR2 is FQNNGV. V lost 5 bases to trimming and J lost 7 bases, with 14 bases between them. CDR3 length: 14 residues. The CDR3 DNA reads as TGTGCCAGCAGCCTCGGGAGGTTCGGTGAAAAACTGTTTTTT. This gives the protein CASSLGRFGEKLFF.

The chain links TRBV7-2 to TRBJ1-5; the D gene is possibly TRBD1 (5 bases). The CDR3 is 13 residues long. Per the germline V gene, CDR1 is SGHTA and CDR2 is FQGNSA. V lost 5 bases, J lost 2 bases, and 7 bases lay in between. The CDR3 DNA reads TGTGCCAGCAGCAAAGGGGGCAATCAGCCCCAGCATTTT. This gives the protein CASSKGGNQPQHF.

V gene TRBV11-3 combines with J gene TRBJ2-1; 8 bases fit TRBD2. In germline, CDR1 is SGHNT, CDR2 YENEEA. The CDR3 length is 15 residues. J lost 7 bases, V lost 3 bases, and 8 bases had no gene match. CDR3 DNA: TGTGCCAGCAGCTTGGGAGCGGGAGTGGGGAATGAGCAGTTCTTC. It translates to CASSLGAGVGNEQFF. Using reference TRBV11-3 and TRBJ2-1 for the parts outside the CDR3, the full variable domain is EAGVVQSPRYKIIEKKQPVAFWCNPISGHNTLYWYLQNLGQGPELLIRYENEEAVDDSQLPKDRFSAERLKGVDSTLKIQPAELGDSAVYLCASSLGAGVGNEQFFGPGTRLTVL.

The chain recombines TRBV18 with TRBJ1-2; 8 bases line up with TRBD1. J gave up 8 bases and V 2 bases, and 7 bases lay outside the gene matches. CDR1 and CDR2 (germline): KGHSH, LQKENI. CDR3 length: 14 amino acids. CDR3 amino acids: CASSPEARTGGYTF. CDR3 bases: TGTGCCAGCTCACCAGAAGCTCGGACAGGGGGCTACACCTTC.

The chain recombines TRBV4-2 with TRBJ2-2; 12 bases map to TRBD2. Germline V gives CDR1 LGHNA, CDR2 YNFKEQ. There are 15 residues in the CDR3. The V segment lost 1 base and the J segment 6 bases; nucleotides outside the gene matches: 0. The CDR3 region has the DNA TGTGCCAGCAGCCAAGGACTAGCGGGAGCCGGGGAGCTGTTTTTT. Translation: CASSQGLAGAGELFF.

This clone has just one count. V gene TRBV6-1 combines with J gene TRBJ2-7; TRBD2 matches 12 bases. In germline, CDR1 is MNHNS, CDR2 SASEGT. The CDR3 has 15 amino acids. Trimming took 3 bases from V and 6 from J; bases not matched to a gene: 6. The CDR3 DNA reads TGTGCCAGCAGTGATAGGACTAGCGGGATCCTCGAGCAGTACTTC. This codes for CASSDRTSGILEQYF.

As DNA, the CDR3 is TGTGCCAGCAGTTACTCTCTCGGAGGATCCGGTGAGACCCAGTACTTC. Amino acids: CASSYSLGGSGETQYF. The gene calls are TRBV6-6 and TRBJ2-5; weak D call: TRBD2 (5 bases). Trimming cost V 0 bases and J 5 bases, with 16 bases left between them. The CDR3 length is 16 residues. Germline V CDR1 and CDR2: MNHNY, SVGAGI (reference sequence).

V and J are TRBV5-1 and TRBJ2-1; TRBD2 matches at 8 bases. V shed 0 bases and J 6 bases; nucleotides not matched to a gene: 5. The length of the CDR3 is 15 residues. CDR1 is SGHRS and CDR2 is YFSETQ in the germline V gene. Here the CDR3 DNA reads TGCGCCAGCAGCTTGGCCGGCGGGAGGACCAATGAGCAGTTCTTC. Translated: CASSLAGGRTNEQFF. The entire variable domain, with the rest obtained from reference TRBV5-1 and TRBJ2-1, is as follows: KAGVTQTPRYLIKTRGQQVTLSCSPISGHRSVSWYQQTPGQGLQFLFEYFSETQRNKGNFPGRFSGRQFSNSRSEMNVSTLELGDSALYLCASSLAGGRTNEQFFGPGTRLTVL.

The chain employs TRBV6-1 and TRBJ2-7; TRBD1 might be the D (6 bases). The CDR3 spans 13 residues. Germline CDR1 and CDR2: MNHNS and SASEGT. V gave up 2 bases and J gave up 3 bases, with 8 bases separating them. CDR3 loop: CASSEPGDYEQYF. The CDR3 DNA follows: TGTGCCAGCAGTGAACCAGGGGACTACGAGCAGTACTTC.

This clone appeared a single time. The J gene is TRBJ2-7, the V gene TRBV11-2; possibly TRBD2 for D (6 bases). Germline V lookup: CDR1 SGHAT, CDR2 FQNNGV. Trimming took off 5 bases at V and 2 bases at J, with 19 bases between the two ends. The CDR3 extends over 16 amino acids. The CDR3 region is CASSPEGAKPPYEQYF. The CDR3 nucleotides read TGTGCCAGCAGCCCGGAGGGCGCGAAGCCCCCCTACGAGCAGTACTTC. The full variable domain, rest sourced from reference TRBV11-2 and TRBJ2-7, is EAGVAQSPRYKIIEKRQSVAFWCNPISGHATLYWYQQILGQGPKLLIQFQNNGVVDDSQLPKDRFSAERLKGVDSTLKIQPAKLEDSAVYLCASSPEGAKPPYEQYFGPGTRLTVT.

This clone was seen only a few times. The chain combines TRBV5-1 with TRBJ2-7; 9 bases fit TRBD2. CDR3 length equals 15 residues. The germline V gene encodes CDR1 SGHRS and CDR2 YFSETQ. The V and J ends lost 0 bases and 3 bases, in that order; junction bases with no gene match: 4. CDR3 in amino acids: CASSLGVAGDYEQYF. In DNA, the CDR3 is TGCGCCAGCAGCTTGGGGGTAGCGGGAGACTACGAGCAGTACTTC.

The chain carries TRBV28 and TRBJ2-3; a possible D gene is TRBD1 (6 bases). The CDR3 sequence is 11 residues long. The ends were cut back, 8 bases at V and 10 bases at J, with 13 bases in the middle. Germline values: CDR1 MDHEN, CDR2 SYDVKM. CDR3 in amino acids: CASSKTGPQYF. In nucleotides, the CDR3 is TGTGCCAGCTCTAAGACAGGCCCGCAGTATTTT. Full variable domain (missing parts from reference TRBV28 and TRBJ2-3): DVKVTQSSRYLVKRTGEKVFLECVQDMDHENMFWYRQDPGLGLRLIYFSYDVKMKEKGDIPEGYSVSREKKERFSLILESASTNQTSMYLCASSKTGPQYFGPGTRLTVL.

The CDR3 DNA sequence: TGTGCCAGCTCATCAGGGACAGGGGCTAATGAAAAACTGTTTTTT. The encoded protein is CASSSGTGANEKLFF. V gene TRBV18 combines with J gene TRBJ1-4; TRBD1 aligns across 10 bases. Looked up from germline, CDR1 is KGHSH and CDR2 is LQKENI. The V gene end was trimmed by 5 bases and the J gene end by 3 bases; junction bases not matched to a gene: 3. The CDR3 covers 15 residues.

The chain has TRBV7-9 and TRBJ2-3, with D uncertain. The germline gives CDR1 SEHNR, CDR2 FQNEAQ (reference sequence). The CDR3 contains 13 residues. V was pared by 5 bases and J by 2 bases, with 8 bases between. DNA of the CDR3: TGTGCCAGCAGCCCCCCCTCCACAGATACGCAGTATTTT. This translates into CASSPPSTDTQYF.

The CDR3 coding sequence is TGTGCCTGGAGTAAGGGGGACCTGATGAAAGCTTTCTTT. Translation: CAWSKGDLMKAFF. The V and J genes are TRBV30 and TRBJ1-1; TRBD1 might be the D (6 bases). Germline CDR1 and CDR2: GTSNPN and SVGIG (reference sequence). V was pared by 2 bases and J by 9 bases, with 16 bases between. The CDR3 loop spans 13 amino acids.